The 5 T cell receptor beta chains reported below all come from one sample, sequenced in a study of blood T cells in healthy people across ages. Combining a sample-barcoded 5' primer with a J-beta primer mix, a second PCR ran for roughly 6 to 12 cycles. TCRdb passed the 5' RACE reads through MiXCR, listing each CDR3 protein once. The sample carries roughly 680,000 distinct CDR3 sequences, over 20% recorded once. The sequenced material came from blood. The receptors stem from a man aged 65 to 79 in good health.

The V gene is TRBV29-1, the J gene TRBJ1-1; 9 nucleotides match TRBD1. CDR1 and CDR2 (germline): SQVTM, ANQGSEA. The CDR3 runs 15 residues. The J segment lost 6 bases and the V segment lost 7 bases, leaving 15 bases of the junction unmatched. The CDR3 spells CSGAGTGSAVAEAFF. CDR3 DNA: TGCAGCGGGGCGGGGACAGGGTCGGCGGTGGCTGAAGCTTTCTTT.

The V call is TRBV3-1, the J call TRBJ2-5, with TRBD2 identical over 12 bases. The better agreement between TRBJ2-1 and the DNA end casts doubt on the J call. The CDR3 spans 17 residues. Germline-derived CDR1 and CDR2 are LGHDT and YNNKEL (reference sequence). The CDR3, as DNA: TGTGCCAGCAGCCAAGAGAGGAGGACTAGCGGGATGGATGAGCAGTTCTTC. Its protein product is CASSQERRTSGMDEQFF.

This clonotype showed up just a few times. The chain couples TRBV10-3 to TRBJ2-7, with D unresolved. Germline-derived CDR1 and CDR2 are ENHRY and SYGVKD. The CDR3 length is 13 residues. The ends were cut back, 3 bases at V and 2 bases at J, with 8 bases in the middle. The CDR3 is CAISDMGPYEQYF. The DNA for the CDR3 is TGTGCCATCAGTGACATGGGCCCCTACGAGCAGTACTTC.

This clonotype was counted many times. This chain connects TRBV5-1 to TRBJ2-5, with D possibly TRBD2 on 5 matching bases. V was shortened by 2 bases and J by 0 bases, with 11 bases between the two germline ends. There are 15 residues in the CDR3. CDR1 and CDR2 (germline): SGHRS, YFSETQ. CDR3 sequence reads: CASSFLANYQETQYF. The CDR3 DNA reads as TGCGCCAGCAGCTTCCTAGCCAATTACCAAGAGACCCAGTACTTC.

The genes are TRBV3-1 and TRBJ2-4; 10 bases map to TRBD2. Germline assignment: CDR1 LGHDT and CDR2 YNNKEL (reference sequence). V was pared by 4 bases and J by 2 bases, with 5 bases of the junction left unmatched. CDR3 length: 16 amino acids. CDR3 protein: CASSRGLADPKNIQYF. CDR3 nucleotides: TGTGCCAGCAGCCGAGGACTAGCGGACCCCAAAAACATTCAGTACTTC.